Each of the 19 T cell receptor beta chains below was sequenced from the same sample in a study of blood T cell repertoires in COVID-19. Assay: immunoSEQ multiplex PCR; the TCRdb copy retains only in-frame clones and omits some. The sample holds roughly 150,000 clones, approximately 85% seen once. Sequences were obtained from peripheral blood. The source of these receptors is a woman of 80 years or more with acute or convalescent COVID-19.

The chain links TRBV5-1 to TRBJ2-1, with 7 positions matching TRBD1. The junction had 11 bases not matched to a gene; V was cut back by 0 bases and J by 14 bases. CDR1 and CDR2 from the germline V gene are SGHRS and YFSETQ. CDR3 length equals 14 residues. The CDR3 loop is CASSLGRGFDGKFF. The CDR3 coding sequence is TGCGCCAGCAGCTTGGGCAGGGGGTTCGACGGAAAGTTCTTC.

This clone has only one observation. The chain carries TRBV6-1 and TRBJ2-3, with TRBD2 matching over 7 bases. CDR3 length equals 16 residues. The V segment lost 3 bases and the J segment 8 bases; nucleotides outside the gene matches: 14. Germline V lookup: CDR1 MNHNS, CDR2 SASEGT. CDR3 in amino acids: CASSEFEGREVATQYF. CDR3 nucleotide sequence: TGTGCCAGCAGTGAGTTTGAGGGGAGGGAGGTAGCTACGCAGTATTTT.

This CDR3 is CASSKRTGGTGQPQHF. As DNA, the CDR3 is TGTGCCAGTAGTAAAAGGACAGGGGGCACGGGACAGCCCCAGCATTTT. J is TRBJ1-5 and V is TRBV19; 11 bases align to TRBD1. CDR1 is LNHDA, CDR2 SQIVND, per germline (reference sequence). The trim removed 4 bases at V and 7 bases at J, leaving 9 bases unmatched. The CDR3 has 16 residues.

This chain links TRBV5-4 with TRBJ2-1, with 9 bases identical to TRBD2. Germline CDR1 reads SGHNT; CDR2 reads YYREEE (reference sequence). Unmatched junction bases numbered 9, after V lost 1 base and J lost 4 bases. The CDR3 sequence is 17 residues long. CDR3 protein: CASSLSGGGRAYNEQFF. DNA for the CDR3: TGTGCCAGCAGCTTGTCTGGAGGCGGGAGGGCTTACAATGAGCAGTTCTTC.

V is TRBV5-1 and J is TRBJ1-2; D not resolved. V lost 4 bases, J lost 7 bases, and 23 bases lay in between. The CDR3 length is 16 residues. Germline V gene lookup returns CDR1 SGHRS and CDR2 YFSETQ. CDR3 DNA: TGCGCCAGCAGCGCTGACCCGGGCCCGGGAGGGTCTGGCTACACCTTC. This translates into CASSADPGPGGSGYTF.

V and J are TRBV6-5 and TRBJ2-3, with TRBD1 as a possible D gene (5 bases). Germline values: CDR1 MNHEY, CDR2 SVGAGI. Trimming removed 5 bases at V and 0 bases at J, with 12 bases between. The CDR3 consists of 15 residues. The DNA of the CDR3 is TGTGCCAGCAGTCCCCAGGGCCTTAGCACAGATACGCAGTATTTT. As protein: CASSPQGLSTDTQYF.

The rearrangement joins TRBV4-2 to TRBJ1-6; 11 bases are shared with TRBD1. Trimming cost V 2 bases and J 6 bases; bases outside gene matches: 3. Looked up from germline, CDR1 is LGHNA and CDR2 is YNFKEQ. The CDR3 length is 16 residues. CDR3 nucleotides: TGTGCCAGCAGCCAAAGGACAGGGGGCTCTAATTCACCCCTCCACTTT. This gives the protein CASSQRTGGSNSPLHF.

The V call is TRBV18, the J call TRBJ2-3; D may be TRBD1 (5 bases). Trimming stripped 5 bases from V and 2 bases from J, with 17 bases between. This CDR3 is 16 amino acids long. CDR1 and CDR2 (germline): KGHSH, LQKENI. The CDR3 region has the DNA TGTGCCAGCTCAAGGGGTGCTCTGGACACCACAGATACGCAGTATTTT. Protein sequence: CASSRGALDTTDTQYF.

The rearrangement links TRBV29-1 to TRBJ1-1; 9 bases line up with TRBD1. This CDR3 is 13 amino acids long. V lost 4 bases to trimming and J lost 4 bases; unmatched junction nucleotides: 4. Germline V lookup: CDR1 SQVTM, CDR2 ANQGSEA. The CDR3 DNA follows: TGCAGCGTTGCGGACAGGGGTGGCACTGAAGCTTTCTTT. Protein sequence: CSVADRGGTEAFF. The full variable domain, with the rest looked up from reference TRBV29-1 and TRBJ1-1, is SAVISQKPSRDICQRGTSLTIQCQVDSQVTMMFWYRQQPGQSLTLIATANQGSEATYESGFVIDKFPISRPNLTFSTLTVSNMSPEDSSIYLCSVADRGGTEAFFGQGTRLTVV.

The sample holds a few counts of this clone. This chain joins TRBV30 and TRBJ1-2; maybe TRBD1 (5 bases). The CDR3 runs to 13 residues. Germline V gene data show CDR1 as GTSNPN and CDR2 as SVGIG (reference sequence). V was shortened by 0 bases and J by 7 bases, with 12 bases between the two germline ends. DNA of the CDR3: TGTGCCTGGAGTGTACCGCCCGGGGGTGGCTACACCTTC. Translated, it gives CAWSVPPGGGYTF.

The V and J genes are TRBV19 and TRBJ2-5; 8 bases match TRBD1. Trimming cost V 7 bases and J 2 bases; bases outside gene matches: 3. This CDR3 is 13 amino acids long. CDR1 is LNHDA and CDR2 is SQIVND in the germline V gene (reference sequence). The CDR3 DNA follows: TGTGCCAGTACCACAGGGGGGCAAGAGACCCAGTACTTC. Translating it yields CASTTGGQETQYF.

This rearrangement joins TRBV7-6 to TRBJ2-1; 7 bases map to TRBD1. There are 16 residues in the CDR3. V dropped 5 bases and J dropped 3; count of bases not matched to a gene: 10. CDR1 and CDR2 (germline): SGHVS, FNYEAQ. The CDR3 DNA is TGTGCCAGCAGCACTCGACAGGGCGGAAACTACAATGAGCAGTTCTTC. Translating gives CASSTRQGGNYNEQFF.

The J gene is TRBJ2-7, the V gene TRBV5-8; possibly TRBD2 for D (5 bases). The V end lost 6 bases, the J end lost 3 bases, and 16 bases lay between the germline ends. The CDR3 spans 14 residues. CDR1 is SGHTS and CDR2 is YDEGEE in the germline V gene. The CDR3 loop is CASTSNDGIYEQYF. In DNA, the CDR3 is TGTGCCAGCACCTCAAACGACGGGATCTACGAGCAGTACTTC.

The chain combines TRBV27 with TRBJ1-1; 8 bases are shared with TRBD1. V lost 7 bases to trimming and J lost 1 base; unmatched junction nucleotides: 8. The CDR3 is 15 amino acids. Germline CDR1 is MNHEY and CDR2 is SMNVEV (reference sequence). The CDR3 region has the DNA TGTGCCAGCATCAACCTCGGACAGGGGAACACTGAAGCTTTCTTT. Its translation is CASINLGQGNTEAFF.

The V gene is TRBV7-6, the J gene TRBJ2-7, with TRBD1 matching 7 bases. Germline CDR1 and CDR2: SGHVS and FNYEAQ. Losses at the gene ends were 3 bases for V and 3 bases for J; bases not matched to a gene: 2. There are 13 residues in the CDR3. The CDR3: CASSLGDSYEQYF. The CDR3, as DNA: TGTGCCAGCAGCTTGGGGGACAGCTACGAGCAGTACTTC.

This rearrangement joins TRBV9 to TRBJ2-5, with a tentative D call TRBD1 (6 bases). Germline V gene data show CDR1 as SGDLS and CDR2 as YYNGEE. V lost 0 bases and J lost 5, with 11 bases in between. This CDR3 is built from 14 residues. DNA for the CDR3: TGTGCCAGCAGCGTAGATCAGGGGCAGGAGACCCAGTACTTC. Translating it yields CASSVDQGQETQYF.

The chain employs TRBV4-1 and TRBJ1-1; D is perhaps TRBD1 (6 bases). Germline CDR1 reads MGHRA; CDR2 reads YSYEKL. The V end lost 5 bases, the J end lost 4 bases, and 20 bases lay between the germline ends. The CDR3 spans 16 residues. This chain's CDR3 is CASSDRKSGRSTEAFF. CDR3 coding DNA: TGCGCCAGCAGCGACAGGAAAAGCGGACGGAGCACTGAAGCTTTCTTT.

This chain links TRBV9 with TRBJ2-7; 8 nucleotides agree with TRBD2. Germline lookup yields CDR1 SGDLS and CDR2 YYNGEE. CDR3 size: 15 residues. The V and J ends lost 0 bases and 6 bases, in that order; junction bases with no gene match: 8. The CDR3 loop is CASSVAPTSGIEQYF. CDR3 coding DNA: TGTGCCAGCAGCGTAGCCCCTACTAGCGGAATCGAGCAGTACTTC.

This clone was picked up one time. This chain connects TRBV18 to TRBJ2-6, with 8 bases that match TRBD1. The CDR3 has 17 residues. Germline CDR1 reads KGHSH; CDR2 reads LQKENI. V gave up 2 bases and J gave up 3 bases; unmatched junction bases: 6. The CDR3 loop is CASSPGQGIVGANVLTF. The DNA of the CDR3 is TGTGCCAGCTCACCAGGACAGGGCATAGTTGGGGCCAACGTCCTGACTTTC.